Shown below are 13 T cell receptor beta chains from a single sample sequenced in a study of OX40 agonist ivuxolimab in advanced cancers. Data came from immunoSEQ multiplex PCR; TCRdb stores just in-frame clones and leaves some out. In the table there are about 120,000 clones, 85% to 95% of which are singletons. This material consisted of CD4+ or CD8+ T cells sorted from blood, taken in a trial of the OX40 agonist ivuxolimab. The origin of the receptors is an adult with an advanced solid tumor such as melanoma, head and neck, liver or kidney cancer.

The rearrangement links TRBV29-1 to TRBJ2-2; possibly TRBD1 for D (5 bases). The CDR3 length is 13 residues. The ends were cut back, 4 bases at V and 6 bases at J, with 12 bases in the middle. Germline CDR1 is SQVTM and CDR2 is ANQGSEA. The DNA for the CDR3 is TGCAGCGTTGGCCAGGGTTTCGCCGGGGAGCTGTTTTTT. Its translation: CSVGQGFAGELFF.

V gene TRBV5-4 combines with J gene TRBJ2-7, with TRBD2 as a possible D gene (6 bases). CDR3 length: 16 residues. Trimming took off 3 bases at V and 1 base at J, with 17 bases between the two ends. CDR1 and CDR2 (germline): SGHNT, YYREEE (reference sequence). CDR3 sequence: CASSSPAGRGSYEQYF. In nucleotides, the CDR3 is TGTGCCAGCAGCTCCCCCGCCGGGAGAGGGTCCTACGAGCAGTACTTC.

V is TRBV5-6 and J is TRBJ2-2, with D possibly matching TRBD2 (5 bases). Trimming took off 0 bases at V and 5 bases at J, with 8 bases between the two ends. The CDR3 length is 14 residues. Germline V gene data show CDR1 as SGHDT and CDR2 as YYEEEE. Here the CDR3 DNA reads TGTGCCAGCAGCTTGGTGGGCGGGACCGGGGAGCTGTTTTTT. Its translation is CASSLVGGTGELFF.

J is TRBJ1-2 and V is TRBV5-1; 10 positions agree with TRBD1. Per germline, CDR1 SGHRS and CDR2 YFSETQ. The CDR3 length is 15 residues. With 4 bases clipped from V and 3 bases from J, the junction kept 6 bases outside the gene matches. The CDR3 DNA reads as TGCGCCAGCAGCAAAGGACAGGGGGGCCACTATGGCTACACCTTC. Translated, it gives CASSKGQGGHYGYTF.

A few counts support this clone. The chain employs TRBV19 and TRBJ2-3, with D maybe TRBD1 (6 bases). Germline CDR1 is LNHDA and CDR2 is SQIVND (reference sequence). Trimming removed 2 bases at V and 0 bases at J, with 12 bases between. The CDR3 is 16 residues long. For the CDR3, the DNA is TGTGCCAGTAGTATAACAGGGCAAATTAGCACAGATACGCAGTATTTT. Translating gives CASSITGQISTDTQYF.

This sequence joins TRBV11-2 and TRBJ2-2; tentatively, D is TRBD2 (5 bases). Germline-derived CDR1 and CDR2 are SGHAT and FQNNGV. V was shortened by 5 bases and J by 5 bases, with 6 bases between the two germline ends. The CDR3 consists of 12 residues. CDR3 residues: CASSVATGELFF. The CDR3, as DNA: TGTGCCAGCAGCGTAGCGACCGGGGAGCTGTTTTTT.

This sequence joins TRBV11-2 and TRBJ2-5, with a weak D call TRBD2 (5 bases). The V gene lost 3 bases and the J gene lost 5 bases, with 22 bases spanning the gap. The CDR3 sequence is 17 residues long. Germline V CDR1 and CDR2: SGHAT, FQNNGV. The CDR3 DNA reads TGTGCCAGCAGCTTGGCGGTGACTACCCTCATGGCGGAGACCCAGTACTTC. Protein product: CASSLAVTTLMAETQYF. The full variable domain, in which reference TRBV11-2 and TRBJ2-5 provide the parts outside the CDR3, is EAGVAQSPRYKIIEKRQSVAFWCNPISGHATLYWYQQILGQGPKLLIQFQNNGVVDDSQLPKDRFSAERLKGVDSTLKIQPAKLEDSAVYLCASSLAVTTLMAETQYFGPGTRLLVL.

The chain recombines TRBV7-6 with TRBJ1-4; TRBD1 is a possible D gene (5 bases). Germline CDR1 reads SGHVS; CDR2 reads FNYEAQ. The CDR3 contains 13 residues. Trimming took off 4 bases at V and 8 bases at J, with 11 bases between the two ends. CDR3 sequence (DNA): TGTGCCAGCAGCTCCCCGAGGGGAGAAAAACTGTTTTTT. This gives the protein CASSSPRGEKLFF.

This sequence joins TRBV4-3 and TRBJ2-3; no reliable D call. The V and J ends lost 0 bases and 2 bases respectively, with 12 bases between them. The CDR3 runs to 16 residues. In germline, CDR1 is LGHNA, CDR2 YSLEER. CDR3 amino acids: CASSQDPRRYTDTQYF. DNA of the CDR3: TGCGCCAGCAGCCAAGACCCACGGCGCTACACAGATACGCAGTATTTT.

The rearrangement uses TRBV28 and TRBJ2-2; D is possibly TRBD2 (6 bases). Germline CDR1 is MDHEN and CDR2 is SYDVKM. The CDR3 runs to 15 residues. V shed 2 bases and J shed 4 bases, with 11 bases lying between them. The CDR3 sequence: CASSLITGVTGELFF. The CDR3 bases are TGTGCCAGCAGTTTAATCACGGGAGTCACCGGGGAGCTGTTTTTT.

The chain uses TRBV5-1 and TRBJ1-4; TRBD1 might be the D (5 bases). The germline gives CDR1 SGHRS, CDR2 YFSETQ. Trimming removed 4 bases from V and 8 bases from J, with 18 bases in between. The CDR3 runs 15 residues. CDR3 in amino acids: CASSPGTIGREKLFF. DNA for the CDR3: TGCGCCAGCAGCCCCGGGACTATAGGGCGGGAAAAACTGTTTTTT.

The V gene is TRBV28, the J gene TRBJ1-5; 8 nucleotides agree with TRBD1. The CDR3 covers 16 residues. Germline trimming cut 7 bases from V and 0 bases from J; bases unmatched to any gene: 8. CDR1 is MDHEN and CDR2 is SYDVKM in the germline V gene. The CDR3 DNA follows: TGTGCCAGCATAGCAGGGGGCTCCTATAGCAATCAGCCCCAGCATTTT. Translation gives CASIAGGSYSNQPQHF.

The chain joins TRBV5-1 to TRBJ1-5; D is possibly TRBD1 (5 bases). Trimming took 3 bases from V and 1 from J, leaving 11 bases between them. Germline CDR1 is SGHRS and CDR2 is YFSETQ. There are 15 residues in the CDR3. The CDR3 DNA follows: TGCGCCAGCAGCTCGGACGGGGGGAGCAATCAGCCCCAGCATTTT. The encoded protein is CASSSDGGSNQPQHF.